These T cell receptor beta chains were read from a single sample in a study of T-cell reconstitution after alpha-beta-depleted transplantation in children. TCRdb called the PCR reads again in MiXCR, with one record for every CDR3 protein. The sample holds around 9,000 distinct CDR3 sequences, approximately 16% seen once. The sample here was PBMCs, mostly from graft donor cells, taken 60 days after TCRalphabeta/CD19-depleted stem cell transplant. The receptors were gathered from a girl less than two years old who had a stem cell transplant for combined immunodeficiency, so the T cells may come from the graft donor. Both conserved end residues are part of each CDR3. The order of the fields is V gene, D gene, clone size, J gene, CDR3 DNA, CDR3 protein. A D gene is named only where the DNA matches it firmly. Not every row has a clone size; where given, it reads once, few, many or a size class.

V: TRBV7-2
D: TRBD1
size: NA
J: TRBJ1-2
DNA: TGTGCCAGCAGCTTAGCGGGGACAGGGCGCAGCTATGGCTACACCTTC
CDR3: CASSLAGTGRSYGYTF

V: TRBV6-5
D: TRBD1
size: many
J: TRBJ2-5
DNA: TGTGCCAGCAGTCCAGGGGGCCTCTCTCGGAGGGAGACCCAGTACTTC
CDR3: CASSPGGLSRRETQYF

V: TRBV7-8
D: TRBD2
size: few
J: TRBJ2-7
DNA: TGTGCCAGCAGCCCTAGGACTAGCGGCAGCTCCTACGAGCAGTACTTC
CDR3: CASSPRTSGSSYEQYF

V: TRBV4-2
D: NA
size: many
J: TRBJ1-2
DNA: TGTGCCAGCAGCGATGCGGCTAACTATGGCTACACCTTC
CDR3: CASSDAANYGYTF

V: TRBV12-3/TRBV12-4
D: NA
size: many
J: TRBJ1-2
DNA: TGTGCCAGCAGTTTAGGTTCGCAGGGTACCAACTATGGCTACACCTTC
CDR3: CASSLGSQGTNYGYTF

V: TRBV20-1
D: NA
size: NA
J: TRBJ2-3
DNA: TGCAGTGCTAGTAAGGAACCGCAGTATTTT
CDR3: CSASKEPQYF

V: TRBV9
D: NA
size: many
J: TRBJ1-3
DNA: TGTGCCAGCAGCGGAGACGGGGTGCAGGGCTCTGGAAACACCATATATTTT
CDR3: CASSGDGVQGSGNTIYF

V: TRBV10-3
D: NA
size: few
J: TRBJ1-4
DNA: TGTGCCATCAGGGACGCAACTAATGAAAAACTGTTTTTT
CDR3: CAIRDATNEKLFF

V: TRBV12-3/TRBV12-4
D: NA
size: NA
J: TRBJ2-5
DNA: TGTGCCAGCAGCCTGAGCTTAGGGACCCAGTACTTC
CDR3: CASSLSLGTQYF

V: TRBV9
D: TRBD1
size: NA
J: TRBJ2-7
DNA: TGTGCCAGCAGCGTAGGACAGGGCAAAAGCTACGAGCAGTACTTC
CDR3: CASSVGQGKSYEQYF

V: TRBV9
D: TRBD2
size: NA
J: TRBJ2-5
DNA: TGTGCCAGCAGCGTAGGTAGCGGGAGTCTCGGAGAGACCCAGTACTTC
CDR3: CASSVGSGSLGETQYF

V: TRBV7-8
D: NA
size: NA
J: TRBJ2-5
DNA: TGTGCCAGCAGCCTCTTAGCGGATCAAGAGACCCAGTACTTC
CDR3: CASSLLADQETQYF

V: TRBV24-1
D: NA
size: few
J: TRBJ2-1
DNA: TGTGCCACCAGTCCTCCGTTGGACCGCAATGAGCAGTTCTTC
CDR3: CATSPPLDRNEQFF

V: TRBV20-1
D: NA
size: many
J: TRBJ1-2
DNA: TGCAGTGCTAGAGATGGCCAGGGCAACTATGGCTACACCTTC
CDR3: CSARDGQGNYGYTF

V: TRBV6-2/TRBV6-3
D: TRBD1
size: NA
J: TRBJ1-5
DNA: TGTGCCAGCAGTTACAAGGTGGGACAGGGGGCATTTCAGCCCCAGCATTTT
CDR3: CASSYKVGQGAFQPQHF

V: TRBV7-2
D: TRBD2
size: many
J: TRBJ2-5
DNA: TGTGCCAGCAGCTCGAGGGTAGCGGGAGTCGTGGAGACCCAGTACTTC
CDR3: CASSSRVAGVVETQYF

V: TRBV4-2
D: NA
size: NA
J: TRBJ2-1
DNA: TGTGCCAGCAGCCAAGATTTGGAGGGATCCTACAATGAGCAGTTCTTC
CDR3: CASSQDLEGSYNEQFF

V: TRBV5-6
D: NA
size: few
J: TRBJ2-3
DNA: TGTGCCAGCAGCTTGGTTAGCACAGATACGCAGTATTTT
CDR3: CASSLVSTDTQYF